This TCR beta chain was sequenced during a study of technical replicates of blood from a few donors. The method was immunoSEQ multiplex PCR; TCRdb's version includes in-frame clones alone and lacks a portion of them. Of 80,000 or so clones listed, approximately 94% are singletons. Trimming removed 0 bases from V and 2 bases from J, with 11 bases in between. CDR3 length: 16 amino acids. CDR1 MNHEY and CDR2 SVGAGI come from the germline V gene. This TCR derives from a human donor in good health. Sequenced: T cells isolated from PBMCs. V is TRBV6-5 and J is TRBJ1-3; D is possibly TRBD1 (5 bases). CDR3 nucleotides: TGTGCCAGCAGTTACTCAGTGGGGGAGGCTGGAAACACCATATATTTT. Translating it yields CASSYSVGEAGNTIYF.